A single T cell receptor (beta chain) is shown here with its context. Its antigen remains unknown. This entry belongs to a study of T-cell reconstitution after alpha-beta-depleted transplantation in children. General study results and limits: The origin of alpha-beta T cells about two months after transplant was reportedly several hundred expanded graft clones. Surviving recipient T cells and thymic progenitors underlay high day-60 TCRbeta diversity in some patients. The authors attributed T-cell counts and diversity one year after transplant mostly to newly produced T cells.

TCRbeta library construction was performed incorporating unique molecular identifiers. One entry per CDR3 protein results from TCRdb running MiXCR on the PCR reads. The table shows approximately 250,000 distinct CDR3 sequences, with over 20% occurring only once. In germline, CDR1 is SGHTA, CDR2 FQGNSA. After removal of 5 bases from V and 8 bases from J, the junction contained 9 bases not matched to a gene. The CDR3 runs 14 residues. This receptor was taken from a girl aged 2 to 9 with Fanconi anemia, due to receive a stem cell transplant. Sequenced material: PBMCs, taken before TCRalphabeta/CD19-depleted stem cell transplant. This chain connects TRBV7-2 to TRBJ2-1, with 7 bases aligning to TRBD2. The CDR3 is CASSQLRGVHEQFF. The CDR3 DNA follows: TGTGCCAGCAGCCAACTTCGGGGGGTCCATGAGCAGTTCTTC.